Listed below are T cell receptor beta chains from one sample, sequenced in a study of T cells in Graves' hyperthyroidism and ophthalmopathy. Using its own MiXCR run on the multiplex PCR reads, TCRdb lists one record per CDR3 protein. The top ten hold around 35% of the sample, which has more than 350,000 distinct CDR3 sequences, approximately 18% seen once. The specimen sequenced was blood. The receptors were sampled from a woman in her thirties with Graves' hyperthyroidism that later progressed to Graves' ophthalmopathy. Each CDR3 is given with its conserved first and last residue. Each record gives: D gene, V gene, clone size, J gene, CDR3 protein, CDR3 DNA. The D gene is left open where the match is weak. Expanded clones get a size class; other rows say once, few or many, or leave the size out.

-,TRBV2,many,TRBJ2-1,CASSLPVVGGARQFF,TGTGCCAGCAGCCTCCCCGTTGTTGGCGGGGCGAGACAGTTCTTC
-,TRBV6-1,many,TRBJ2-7,CASSGLGRSYEQYF,TGTGCCAGCAGTGGGCTAGGACGATCCTACGAGCAGTACTTC
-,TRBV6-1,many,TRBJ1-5,CASSEWDPGQPQHF,TGTGCCAGCAGTGAATGGGACCCCGGTCAGCCCCAGCATTTT
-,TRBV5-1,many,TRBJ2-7,CASSPREGTLDYEQYF,TGCGCCAGCAGCCCCCGAGAGGGGACGCTTGACTACGAGCAGTACTTC
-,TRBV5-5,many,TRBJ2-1,CASSLVSHSYNEQFF,TGTGCCAGCAGCTTGGTTTCTCACTCCTACAATGAGCAGTTCTTC
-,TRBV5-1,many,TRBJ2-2,CASRPGNPNTGELFF,TGCGCCAGCAGGCCTGGAAACCCCAACACCGGGGAGCTGTTTTTT
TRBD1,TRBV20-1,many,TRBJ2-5,CSATIQGPRETQYF,TGCAGTGCTACGATACAGGGGCCTCGGGAGACCCAGTACTTC
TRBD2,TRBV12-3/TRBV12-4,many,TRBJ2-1,CASSLAAGGHNEQFF,TGTGCCAGCAGTTTAGCGGCGGGGGGGCACAATGAGCAGTTCTTC
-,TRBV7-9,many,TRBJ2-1,CASSDTTYEQFF,TGTGCCAGCAGCGACACGACCTATGAGCAGTTCTTC
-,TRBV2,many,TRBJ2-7,CASNPANSYEQYF,TGTGCCAGCAACCCGGCCAACTCCTACGAGCAGTACTTC
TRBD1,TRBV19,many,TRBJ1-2,CASRQDRGHGYTF,TGTGCCAGTAGACAGGACAGGGGGCATGGCTACACCTTC
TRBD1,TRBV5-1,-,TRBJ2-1,CASSLGDRGPYNEQFF,TGCGCCAGCAGCTTAGGAGACAGGGGGCCCTACAATGAGCAGTTCTTC
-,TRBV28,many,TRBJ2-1,CASSLLPGAYYNEQFF,TGTGCCAGCAGTTTATTGCCCGGGGCCTACTACAATGAGCAGTTCTTC
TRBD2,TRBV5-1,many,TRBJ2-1,CASSHQGLAGSGNEQFF,TGCGCCAGCAGCCACCAGGGACTAGCGGGAAGCGGCAATGAGCAGTTCTTC
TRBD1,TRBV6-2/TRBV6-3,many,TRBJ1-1,CASGFEMLDRGDTEAFF,TGTGCCAGCGGATTTGAGATGTTGGACAGGGGGGACACTGAAGCTTTCTTT
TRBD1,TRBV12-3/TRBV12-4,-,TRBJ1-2,CASSIPGQAPYYGYTF,TGTGCCAGCAGCATACCGGGACAGGCCCCCTACTATGGCTACACCTTC
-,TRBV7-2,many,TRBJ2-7,CASSLADPAYEQYF,TGTGCCAGCAGCTTAGCAGATCCTGCCTACGAGCAGTACTTC
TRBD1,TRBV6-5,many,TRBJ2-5,CASSYFGTGGEETQYF,TGTGCCAGCAGTTACTTCGGGACAGGGGGCGAAGAGACCCAGTACTTC
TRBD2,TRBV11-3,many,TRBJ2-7,CASSGRDSYEQYF,TGTGCCAGCAGCGGGAGGGACTCCTACGAGCAGTACTTC
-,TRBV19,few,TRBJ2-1,CASAQVSYNEQFF,TGTGCCAGTGCACAGGTTTCCTACAATGAGCAGTTCTTC
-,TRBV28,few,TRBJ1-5,CASRRGLGNQPQHF,TGTGCCAGCAGGAGGGGATTGGGCAATCAGCCCCAGCATTTT
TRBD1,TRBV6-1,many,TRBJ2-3,CAGGSRGYSTDTQYF,TGTGCCGGAGGTTCCAGGGGGTATAGCACAGATACGCAGTATTTT
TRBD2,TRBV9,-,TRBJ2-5,CASSPQAGSGETQYF,TGTGCCAGCAGCCCTCAAGCGGGATCGGGGGAGACCCAGTACTTC
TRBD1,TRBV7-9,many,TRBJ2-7,CASTGGQGASEQYF,TGTGCCAGCACTGGGGGGCAGGGGGCGAGTGAGCAGTACTTC
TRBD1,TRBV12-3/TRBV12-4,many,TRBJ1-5,CASRPNRGINQPQHF,TGTGCCAGCAGACCCAACAGGGGTATCAATCAGCCCCAGCATTTT
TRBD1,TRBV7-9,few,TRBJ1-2,CASRQDRGGDDGYTF,TGTGCCAGCAGGCAAGACAGGGGTGGGGATGATGGCTACACCTTC
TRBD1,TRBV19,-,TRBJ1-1,CASSNRGHNVGTEAFF,TGTGCCAGTAGTAACAGGGGGCACAATGTGGGCACTGAAGCTTTCTTT
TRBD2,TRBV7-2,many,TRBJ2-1,CASSFYGGRGNEQFF,TGTGCCAGCAGCTTTTACGGCGGGAGAGGCAATGAGCAGTTCTTC
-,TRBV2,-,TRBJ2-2,CASSDKGVNTGELFF,TGTGCCAGCAGTGACAAGGGAGTGAACACCGGGGAGCTGTTTTTT
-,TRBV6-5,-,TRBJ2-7,CASSYQGATYEQYF,TGTGCCAGCAGTTACCAAGGGGCGACCTACGAGCAGTACTTC
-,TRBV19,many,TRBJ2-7,CATTDSGEQYF,TGTGCCACCACCGACTCTGGCGAGCAGTACTTC
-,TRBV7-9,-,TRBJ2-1,CASSLVEPEQFF,TGTGCCAGCAGCTTAGTAGAACCTGAGCAGTTCTTC
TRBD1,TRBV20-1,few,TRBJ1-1,CRAETGGADTEAFF,TGCAGGGCGGAAACAGGGGGCGCGGACACTGAAGCTTTCTTT
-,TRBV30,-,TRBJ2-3,CACGIALDTQYF,TGTGCCTGTGGGATAGCGTTAGATACGCAGTATTTT
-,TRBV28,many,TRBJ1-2,CASCSVGRSYGYTF,TGTGCCAGCTGTTCGGTCGGGCGGTCCTATGGCTACACCTTC
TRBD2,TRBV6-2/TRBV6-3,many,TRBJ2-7,CASSYVREVGEQYF,TGTGCCAGCAGTTACGTGCGGGAGGTGGGGGAGCAGTACTTC
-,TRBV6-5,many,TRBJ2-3,CASSYKGRSSTDTQYF,TGTGCCAGCAGTTATAAAGGGCGGTCTAGCACAGATACGCAGTATTTT